This TCR beta chain comes out of a study of blood T cells in healthy people across ages. Overall study: Template switching recovered approximately one barcoded beta molecule for every two T cells.

PCR was performed a second time for about 6 to 12 cycles using a sample-barcoded 5' primer and a J-beta primer mix. Each single sample gave us at least 2.5 million CDR3-containing paired-end reads. TCRdb re-called the 5' RACE reads with MiXCR, one entry per CDR3 protein. The sample contains 1.5 million to 2 million distinct CDR3 sequences, 28% of which appear only once. Study-wide results and caveats: A roughly linear fall in TCR beta diversity per million T cells was seen with increasing age.

Donation came from healthy Caucasian individuals in Russia who were aged about 6 to 95. This clonotype was seen repeatedly, ten times or more. Its antigen is as yet unknown. The V gene lost 5 bases and the J gene lost 10 bases, with 15 bases spanning the gap. Germline CDR1 and CDR2: SGHTA and FQGTGA. The CDR3 loop spans 14 amino acids. This chain connects TRBV7-3 to TRBJ1-6, with D perhaps matching TRBD1 (6 bases). The sequence came from a woman aged 30 to 39 in good health. Sequenced material: blood. CDR3 DNA sequence: TGTGCCAGCAGCGCACAGGGTTTAAACTCACCCCTCCACTTT. It is translated as CASSAQGLNSPLHF.